These 25 T cell receptor beta chains were sequenced from one sample in a study of CD8 T cells in ankylosing spondylitis. Study outcomes and limitations: Within ankylosing spondylitis blood, a TCR beta motif made up of roughly eight highly homologous variants appeared to be characteristic.

TCRdb fed the 5' RACE reads into MiXCR, producing one record per CDR3 protein. The sample contains about 450,000 distinct CDR3 sequences, about 25% of which appear only once. Which antigens these TCRs recognize remains unknown. The sequencing input was blood, either unsorted or a sorted T cell fraction (not recorded which). These receptors all come from a male donor with ankylosing spondylitis.

A few counts support this clonotype. V usage is TRBV15 and J usage is TRBJ1-6; D is unclear. Germline loops: CDR1 LNHNV, CDR2 YYDKDF (reference sequence). Between the trimmed V and J ends, which lost 0 bases and 13 bases, there was a span of 13 bases. The CDR3 covers 14 residues. The CDR3 bases are TGTGCCACCAGCAGAGATATAATATCGGCGCCCCTCCACTTT. Residues: CATSRDIISAPLHF.

The table lists this clonotype with a count of one. The chain couples TRBV20-1 to TRBJ2-1; D call uncertain. CDR3 length equals 12 residues. The germline CDR1 and CDR2 sequences are DFQATT and SNEGSKA (reference sequence). With 7 bases removed from V and 3 bases from J, the gap between germline ends came to 10 bases. CDR3: CSVTAGYNEQFF. The CDR3 DNA is TGCAGTGTGACTGCTGGCTACAATGAGCAGTTCTTC.

This clonotype has a handful of counts. This rearrangement joins TRBV29-1 to TRBJ2-1; D not certain. This CDR3 contains 11 residues. Germline CDR1 reads SQVTM; CDR2 reads ANQGSEA. V dropped 7 bases and J dropped 15 bases, with 19 bases sitting between them. The CDR3 DNA follows: TGCAGCGCCCTACTCCTTCGAGGTCTGTTCTTC. This encodes CSALLLRGLFF.

The V and J genes are TRBV10-2 and TRBJ2-6; the D gene is possibly TRBD1 (6 bases). V was cut by 6 bases and J by 1 base, with 10 bases left in between. The CDR3 totals 15 residues. Germline CDR1 WSHSY, CDR2 SAAADI. CDR3: CASSPGQSGANVLTF. For the CDR3, the DNA is TGCGCCAGCAGCCCTGGACAGTCTGGGGCCAACGTCCTGACTTTC.

The V call is TRBV11-2, the J call TRBJ2-1, with D maybe TRBD2 (6 bases). The CDR3 loop spans 15 amino acids. Germline loops: CDR1 SGHAT, CDR2 FQNNGV. V was clipped by 3 bases and J by 6 bases, with 15 bases between them. The CDR3 nucleotides are TGTGCCAGCAGCTTGGAATTAGCGGAACCCAATGAGCAGTTCTTC. Its translation is CASSLELAEPNEQFF.

The chain employs TRBV5-1 and TRBJ1-5, with a weak D call TRBD1 (5 bases). Germline V gene sequence: CDR1 SGHRS, CDR2 YFSETQ. V dropped 4 bases and J dropped 0 bases, with 14 bases sitting between them. The CDR3 has 16 residues. In nucleotides, the CDR3 is TGCGCCAGCAGCCTGGGACCGCGAAATAGCAATCAGCCCCAGCATTTT. It encodes CASSLGPRNSNQPQHF.

This clonotype was found a few times. The V and J genes are TRBV20-1 and TRBJ1-1; no definite D call. Trimming left V 6 bases short and J 6 bases short, with 14 bases between. The CDR3 loop spans 12 amino acids. Germline V gene sequence: CDR1 DFQATT, CDR2 SNEGSKA (reference sequence). This CDR3 is CSAGGVTAEAFF. The CDR3 coding sequence is TGCAGTGCGGGTGGCGTGACCGCTGAAGCTTTCTTT.

The chain carries TRBV29-1 and TRBJ2-1; 9 nucleotides agree with TRBD2. Germline values: CDR1 SQVTM, CDR2 ANQGSEA. The CDR3 spans 12 residues. V dropped 3 bases and J dropped 10; count of bases not matched to a gene: 4. In nucleotides, the CDR3 is TGCAGCGTTGAGGTAGCGGGAGCCGAGCAGTTCTTC. Translation: CSVEVAGAEQFF.

This clonotype has more than one count but fewer than ten. V and J are TRBV20-1 and TRBJ1-1; 7 nucleotides align to TRBD1. There are 15 residues in the CDR3. Trimming cost V 2 bases and J 5 bases; bases outside gene matches: 11. CDR1 is DFQATT and CDR2 is SNEGSKA in the germline V gene (reference sequence). CDR3 region: CSARTPGTVRTEAFF. CDR3 sequence (DNA): TGCAGTGCTAGAACTCCTGGGACAGTTCGAACTGAAGCTTTCTTT.

The CDR3 protein is CAPPGNSSSYEQYV. CDR3 in DNA: TGTGCCCCACCTGGGAACAGCAGCTCCTACGAGCAGTACGTC. This chain joins TRBV7-6 and TRBJ2-7; D gene ambiguous. This CDR3 has 14 residues. Germline CDR1 and CDR2: SGHVS and FNYEAQ. Trimming pared 11 bases from V and 0 bases from J, leaving 17 bases between.

The genes are TRBV20-1 and TRBJ2-3, with D tentatively TRBD1 or TRBD2 (6 bases each). Germline assignment: CDR1 DFQATT and CDR2 SNEGSKA (reference sequence). Trimming left V 0 bases short and J 0 bases short, with 13 bases between. The CDR3 is made up of 16 amino acids. The CDR3 sequence: CSARDMGGRSTDTQYF. CDR3 in DNA: TGCAGTGCTAGAGATATGGGGGGCCGGAGCACAGATACGCAGTATTTT.

J is TRBJ1-6 and V is TRBV6-5; a weak D match, TRBD1 (6 bases). V was clipped by 5 bases and J by 8 bases, with 16 bases between them. The CDR3 has 15 residues. In germline, CDR1 is MNHEY, CDR2 SVGAGI. The CDR3 DNA sequence: TGTGCCAGCAGTAACCAAATGGGGGGGCATTCACCCCTCCACTTT. The encoded protein is CASSNQMGGHSPLHF.

The V and J genes are TRBV5-1 and TRBJ2-5; the match to TRBD2 covers 13 bases. J was trimmed by 5 bases and V by 7 bases; bases with no gene match: 2. Germline V gene data show CDR1 as SGHRS and CDR2 as YFSETQ. This CDR3 has 13 amino acids. DNA for the CDR3: TGCGCCAGCGGGACTAGCGGGACGGAGACCCAGTACTTC. It encodes CASGTSGTETQYF.

This chain connects TRBV20-1 to TRBJ2-3; D is perhaps TRBD1 (5 bases). V lost 6 bases and J lost 6, with 10 bases in between. The germline V gene has CDR1 DFQATT and CDR2 SNEGSKA (reference sequence). The CDR3 is 11 amino acids. The CDR3 loop reads CSAERGDTQYF. The CDR3 DNA is TGCAGTGCAGAAAGGGGTGATACGCAGTATTTT.

This clonotype appeared a few times. The rearrangement joins TRBV2 to TRBJ2-1; TRBD2 might be the D (6 bases). Germline assignment: CDR1 SNHLY and CDR2 FYNNEI. V was clipped by 5 bases and J by 6 bases, with 17 bases between them. The CDR3 consists of 15 residues. CDR3 protein: CASSPHGGSGNEQFF. The CDR3 DNA is TGTGCCAGCAGTCCTCACGGGGGTAGCGGCAATGAGCAGTTCTTC.

This clonotype was detected many times. The chain employs TRBV5-1 and TRBJ1-5; the D gene is possibly TRBD1 (5 bases). Trimming took 1 base from V and 7 from J, leaving 12 bases between them. Germline loops: CDR1 SGHRS, CDR2 YFSETQ. The CDR3 loop spans 14 amino acids. In DNA form, the CDR3 reads TGCGCCAGCAGCTTGCTCCAGGGAGGACAGCCCCAGCATTTT. This codes for CASSLLQGGQPQHF.

This clonotype was detected only a few times. The chain recombines TRBV7-9 with TRBJ1-5, with a possible D match to TRBD1 (6 bases). This CDR3 contains 17 residues. Trimming stripped 5 bases from V and 0 bases from J, with 17 bases between. Germline V gene lookup returns CDR1 SEHNR and CDR2 FQNEAQ (reference sequence). The CDR3 DNA sequence: TGTGCCAGCAGCCGACAGGCCGGGGGGTATAGCAATCAGCCCCAGCATTTT. Translating it yields CASSRQAGGYSNQPQHF.

The rearrangement links TRBV7-2 to TRBJ2-2; 8 bases map to TRBD2. Trimming cost V 3 bases and J 2 bases; bases outside gene matches: 8. Germline V gives CDR1 SGHTA, CDR2 FQGNSA. The CDR3 extends over 17 amino acids. The chain's CDR3 is CASSLQPTSANTGELFF. CDR3 DNA sequence: TGTGCCAGCAGCTTGCAGCCGACTAGCGCTAACACCGGGGAGCTGTTTTTT.

The rearrangement links TRBV20-1 to TRBJ2-5, with D tentatively TRBD1 or TRBD2 (6 bases each). The CDR3 has 16 residues. V lost 0 bases to trimming and J lost 5 bases, with 19 bases between them. The germline V gene has CDR1 DFQATT and CDR2 SNEGSKA (reference sequence). In DNA form, the CDR3 reads TGCAGTGCTAGAGATTTTCGGGGGCGATGGGAGGAGACCCAGTACTTC. Translation: CSARDFRGRWEETQYF.

This clonotype was observed many times. The genes are TRBV7-2 and TRBJ2-2; TRBD2 aligns across 12 bases. The CDR3 has 15 amino acids. The junction had 4 bases not matched to a gene; V was cut back by 6 bases and J by 5 bases. Germline V lookup: CDR1 SGHTA, CDR2 FQGNSA. CDR3 region: CASRLAGGDTGELFF. CDR3 DNA sequence: TGTGCCAGCAGACTAGCGGGAGGAGATACCGGGGAGCTGTTTTTT.

The V and J genes are TRBV10-2 and TRBJ2-5, with 7 bases that match TRBD2. The CDR3 totals 14 residues. V lost 6 bases, J lost 5 bases, and 9 bases stayed unmatched. The germline V gene encodes CDR1 WSHSY and CDR2 SAAADI. CDR3 in amino acids: CASRDLAARETQYF. The CDR3 coding sequence is TGCGCCAGCAGAGATCTAGCGGCCCGGGAGACCCAGTACTTC.

This chain connects TRBV2 to TRBJ2-2, with TRBD1 as a possible D gene (5 bases). The CDR3 is made up of 14 amino acids. V was clipped by 6 bases and J by 4 bases, with 12 bases between them. CDR1 and CDR2 from the germline V gene are SNHLY and FYNNEI. The CDR3 is CASRKGRATGELFF. The DNA of the CDR3 is TGTGCCAGCAGAAAGGGCAGGGCCACCGGGGAGCTGTTTTTT.

The rearrangement links TRBV14 to TRBJ2-3, with D unclear. The length of the CDR3 is 12 residues. Germline values: CDR1 SGHDN, CDR2 FVKESK. The V and J ends lost 6 bases and 4 bases respectively, with 8 bases between them. CDR3 loop: CASSYVPDTQYF. CDR3 bases: TGTGCCAGCAGTTACGTACCAGATACGCAGTATTTT.

This clonotype has at least ten counts. The genes are TRBV5-1 and TRBJ2-5, with TRBD1 identical over 7 bases. The junction had 0 bases not matched to a gene; V was cut back by 3 bases and J by 1 base. CDR1 and CDR2 (germline): SGHRS, YFSETQ. The CDR3 is 13 residues long. The CDR3 reads CASSWDSQETQYF. The CDR3 DNA reads TGCGCCAGCAGCTGGGACAGCCAAGAGACCCAGTACTTC.

CDR3 DNA: TGTGCCAGCAGCCTCAGGGAAGAAGAGACCCAGTACTTC. This translates into CASSLREEETQYF. The gene calls are TRBV12-3 or TRBV12-4 and TRBJ2-5, with TRBD1 as a possible D gene (5 bases). The CDR3 runs to 13 residues. The V end lost 6 bases, the J end lost 3 bases, and 11 bases lay between the germline ends.